These 21 T cell receptor beta chains came from one sample sequenced in a study of blood T cells in healthy people across ages. Combining a sample-barcoded 5' primer with a J-beta primer mix, a second PCR ran for roughly 6 to 11 cycles. A single record per CDR3 protein comes from TCRdb applying MiXCR to the 5' RACE reads. The data show hundreds of thousands of distinct CDR3 sequences, with 40% to 65% seen just once and approximately 13% held by the top ten. Sequenced input: blood. These receptors originate from a woman aged 80 or over in good health.

The chain uses TRBV19 and TRBJ2-4, with TRBD1 identical over 7 bases. This CDR3 is built from 17 residues. Germline assignment: CDR1 LNHDA and CDR2 SQIVND (reference sequence). Germline trimming cut 3 bases from V and 3 bases from J; bases unmatched to any gene: 11. The CDR3 reads CASSMVPGTVNKNIQYF. In nucleotides, the CDR3 is TGTGCCAGTAGTATGGTTCCCGGGACAGTGAACAAAAACATTCAGTACTTC.

This clonotype appeared a single time. The rearrangement uses TRBV4-2 and TRBJ2-7; 11 bases match TRBD2. The V segment lost 4 bases and the J segment 12 bases; nucleotides outside the gene matches: 8. CDR1 and CDR2 (germline): LGHNA, YNFKEQ. This CDR3 has 13 residues. CDR3 region: CASSLAGGRGRYF. CDR3 bases: TGTGCCAGCAGCCTAGCGGGGGGGCGTGGAAGGTACTTC.

This clonotype has at least ten counts. The chain employs TRBV12-3 or TRBV12-4 and TRBJ2-7; 8 nucleotides line up with TRBD1. J gave up 3 bases and V 5 bases, and 9 bases lay outside the gene matches. The CDR3 runs 15 residues. CDR3 protein: CASSPSVGQGYEQYF. The CDR3 DNA is TGTGCCAGCAGTCCTTCCGTCGGACAGGGCTACGAGCAGTACTTC.

Details on this clonotype: A much larger clonotype is one base distant, so this may be a read error. The rearrangement uses TRBV9 and TRBJ2-1; D uncertain. The CDR3 sequence is 13 residues long. Germline loops: CDR1 SGDLS, CDR2 YYNGEE. The CDR3 coding sequence is TGTGCCGGCAGCGTAGGTGGGGTTGGGGAGCAGTTCTTC. Amino acids: CAGSVGGVGEQFF.

This clonotype has more than one count but fewer than ten. This may be a read error, as it is one base from a much larger clone. The genes are TRBV5-1 and TRBJ2-7, with 7 positions matching TRBD1. The CDR3 is 13 amino acids. V trimming: 3 bases; J trimming: 4 bases; junction bases outside the gene matches: 4. Germline values: CDR1 SGHRS, CDR2 YFSETQ. CDR3 in DNA: TGCGCCAGCAGCTGGGGGACAGAGTACGAGCAGTACTTC. This translates into CASSWGTEYEQYF.

This clonotype was found many times. V gene TRBV7-2 combines with J gene TRBJ1-2, with D possibly matching TRBD1 (6 bases). The CDR3 spans 13 residues. Trimming removed 2 bases from V and 8 bases from J, with 12 bases in between. Germline V gene data show CDR1 as SGHTA and CDR2 as FQGNSA. CDR3 in amino acids: CASSLTGADGYTF. CDR3 sequence (DNA): TGTGCCAGCAGCTTAACGGGGGCCGACGGCTACACCTTC. Using reference TRBV7-2 and TRBJ1-2 for the parts outside the CDR3, the full variable domain is GAGVSQSPSNKVTEKGKDVELRCDPISGHTALYWYRQSLGQGLEFLIYFQGNSAPDKSGLPSDRFSAERTGGSVSTLTIQRTQQEDSAVYLCASSLTGADGYTFGSGTRLTVV.

A remark on this clonotype: Since a much larger clone is just one base distant, this may be a read error. The chain recombines TRBV7-2 with TRBJ2-5; D gene uncertain. Trimming pared 7 bases from V and 3 bases from J, leaving 9 bases between. The CDR3 loop spans 12 amino acids. Germline-derived CDR1 and CDR2 are SGHTA and FQGNSA. The CDR3 DNA is TGTGCCAGCAACGATCCAAAAGAGACCCAGTACTTC. Amino acid sequence: CASNDPKETQYF.

This clonotype has more than one count but fewer than ten. The gene calls are TRBV6-2 or TRBV6-3 and TRBJ1-4; no reliable D call. The V end lost 5 bases, the J end lost 4 bases, and 14 bases lay between the germline ends. Germline V lookup: CDR1 MNHEY, CDR2 SVGEGT. The CDR3 covers 15 residues. CDR3 nucleotides: TGTGCCAGCAGTCCTGGGCGGGTGGATAATGAAAAACTGTTTTTT. Translation gives CASSPGRVDNEKLFF.

The rearrangement uses TRBV2 and TRBJ1-4; 9 nucleotides match TRBD1. Germline V gene data show CDR1 as SNHLY and CDR2 as FYNNEI. This CDR3 is 13 amino acids long. Trimming at V came to 3 bases and at J to 10 bases, leaving 3 bases not matched to a gene. Here the CDR3 DNA reads TGTGCCAGCAGTGAGGGACAGGGTCGAAAACTGTTTTTT. This sequence encodes CASSEGQGRKLFF.

The rearrangement uses TRBV7-2 and TRBJ2-4; D uncertain. The end of the DNA fits TRBJ2-7 better, so the J call may be wrong. The CDR3 sequence is 15 residues long. CDR1 is SGHTA, CDR2 FQGNSA, per germline. CDR3 amino acids: CASSLLRQMVDEQYF. The DNA of the CDR3 is TGTGCCAGCAGCTTATTGCGACAAATGGTCGACGAGCAGTACTTC.

The chain couples TRBV25-1 to TRBJ2-6; no reliable D call. There are 14 residues in the CDR3. The V end lost 8 bases, the J end lost 0 bases, and 8 bases lay between the germline ends. Germline V CDR1 and CDR2: MGHDK, SYGVNS. The CDR3 loop is CASSHFSGANVLTF. CDR3 nucleotides: TGTGCCAGCTCCCACTTCTCTGGGGCCAACGTCCTGACTTTC.

This clonotype occurred many times. The V gene is TRBV5-1, the J gene TRBJ2-1; 9 bases fit TRBD2. Germline-derived CDR1 and CDR2 are SGHRS and YFSETQ. The CDR3 consists of 16 residues. The trim removed 3 bases at V and 7 bases at J, leaving 11 bases unmatched. CDR3 nucleotide sequence: TGCGCCAGCAGCTCATCAAGCGGGAGGCAAACAAATGAGCAGTTCTTC. Residues: CASSSSSGRQTNEQFF.

The V gene is TRBV20-1, the J gene TRBJ2-6, with D possibly being TRBD2 (5 bases). The CDR3 consists of 15 residues. V was pared by 2 bases and J by 2 bases, with 10 bases between. The germline CDR1 and CDR2 sequences are DFQATT and SNEGSKA (reference sequence). CDR3 sequence (DNA): TGCAGTGCTAGACTTTTCGGGGCTGGGGCCAACGTCCTGACTTTC. Residues: CSARLFGAGANVLTF.

This clonotype was seen ten or more times. The chain joins TRBV12-3 or TRBV12-4 to TRBJ2-1; 9 positions agree with TRBD2. This CDR3 comprises 17 residues. V shed 4 bases and J 6 bases; nucleotides not matched to a gene: 13. CDR3 coding DNA: TGTGCCAGCAGTTCCAAGCGGGAGGCCAGCCCCAGCAATGAGCAGTTCTTC. Translated, it gives CASSSKREASPSNEQFF.

This clonotype came up a few times. The J gene is TRBJ1-5, the V gene TRBV7-3; 7 nucleotides match TRBD1. Trimming removed 1 base from V and 6 bases from J; junction bases left unmatched: 6. Germline V gives CDR1 SGHTA, CDR2 FQGTGA. The CDR3 runs to 15 residues. The CDR3 here is CASSLIGGAGQPQHF. CDR3 DNA sequence: TGTGCCAGCAGCTTAATAGGGGGCGCGGGTCAGCCCCAGCATTTT.

On this clonotype itself: A much larger clonotype is one base distant, so this may be a read error. The chain has TRBV10-3 and TRBJ1-2, with a possible D match to TRBD1 (6 bases). The CDR3 is 12 residues long. V was shortened by 4 bases and J by 6 bases, with 9 bases between the two germline ends. Germline V gives CDR1 ENHRY, CDR2 SYGVKD. This CDR3 is CAISGEGDGYTF. As DNA, the CDR3 is TGTGCCATCAGTGGCGAGGGGGATGGCTACACCTTC.

This clonotype was counted once. A read error is possible here, since a much larger clone lies one base away. The genes are TRBV7-3 and TRBJ2-1; 7 nucleotides line up with TRBD1. CDR1 is SGHTA, CDR2 FQGTGA, per germline. This CDR3 has 15 residues. The CDR3 sequence: CASSTQGMAYKEQFF. The CDR3 region has the DNA TGTGCCAGCAGCACACAGGGGATGGCCTACAAGGAGCAGTTCTTC.

Comments on this clonotype: Since a much larger clone is just one base distant, this may be a read error. The chain has TRBV7-7 and TRBJ2-1; D perhaps matches TRBD1 (6 bases). The CDR3 consists of 13 residues. Per germline, CDR1 SSHAT and CDR2 FNYEAQ (reference sequence). CDR3 coding DNA: TGTGCTAGCAGCCCCGGACAGCCCCTTGAGCAGTTCTTC. It is translated as CASSPGQPLEQFF. Variable domain in full (rest from reference TRBV7-7 and TRBJ2-1): GAGVSQSPRYKVTKRGQDVTLRCDPISSHATLYWYQQALGQGPEFLTYFNYEAQPDKSGLPSDRFSAERPEGSISTLTIQRTEQRDSAMYRCASSPGQPLEQFFGPGTRLTVL.

The CDR3 DNA sequence: TGCAGCGCCTTAGCAGGGGCCAACGTCCTGACTTTC. Translation: CSALAGANVLTF. This sequence joins TRBV29-1 and TRBJ2-6; no definite D call. The V end was cut by 7 bases, the J end by 4 bases, with 8 bases between. Germline V gene data show CDR1 as SQVTM and CDR2 as ANQGSEA. The length of the CDR3 is 12 residues.

This clonotype was seen many times. The chain is built from TRBV2 and TRBJ1-2; TRBD1 aligns across 9 bases. The CDR3 totals 14 residues. Germline assignment: CDR1 SNHLY and CDR2 FYNNEI. Losses at the gene ends were 6 bases for V and 5 bases for J; bases not matched to a gene: 7. The CDR3 region has the DNA TGTGCCAGCAGGGAACAGGGGGCGCGTTATGGCTACACCTTC. Translated: CASREQGARYGYTF.

Concerning this clonotype itself: A clone one base away is much larger, so this may be a read error. The V gene is TRBV27, the J gene TRBJ2-5; D uncertain. Germline CDR1 MNHEY, CDR2 SMNVEV (reference sequence). V lost 5 bases to trimming and J lost 1 base, with 8 bases between them. This CDR3 is built from 13 residues. CDR3 nucleotides: TGTGCCAGCAGTGTACGGGTCCAAGAGACCCAGTACTTC. This translates into CASSVRVQETQYF.